These 8 T cell receptor beta chains were all obtained from the same sample, sequenced in a study of metastatic and nonmetastatic thyroid tumors. TCRdb re-called the PCR reads through MiXCR. This sample has over 20,000 clones, with about 16% found just once. None of the patients had undergone any treatment ahead of thyroid surgery. Material: tumor tissue. Source of these receptors: a female donor with papillary thyroid cancer or a benign thyroid nodule (not recorded which). Some clones in this sample may be carry-over from other donors' samples.

This clone ranks as medium-sized. V is TRBV5-1 and J is TRBJ1-1, with a tentative D call TRBD1 (6 bases). V was shortened by 6 bases and J by 2 bases, with 11 bases between the two germline ends. The CDR3 totals 13 residues. Germline CDR1 and CDR2: SGHRS and YFSETQ. CDR3 sequence: CASTGALNTEAFF. The CDR3, as DNA: TGCGCCAGCACAGGGGCCTTAAACACTGAAGCTTTCTTT.

This clone was seen many times. This rearrangement joins TRBV4-1 to TRBJ2-3; no firm D call. This CDR3 is 15 amino acids long. CDR1 and CDR2 (germline): MGHRA, YSYEKL. The V end was cut by 2 bases, the J end by 2 bases, with 11 bases between. CDR3 sequence reads: CASSQPTLNTDTQYF. The CDR3 nucleotides read TGCGCCAGCAGCCAACCTACCTTAAACACAGATACGCAGTATTTT.

The chain is built from TRBV6-1 and TRBJ1-4, with D unclear. Trimming took 5 bases from V and 2 from J, leaving 9 bases between them. CDR3 length equals 14 residues. From germline, CDR1 is MNHNS and CDR2 SASEGT. The CDR3 protein is CASSRVGTNEKLFF. In nucleotides, the CDR3 is TGTGCCAGCAGTAGGGTTGGCACTAATGAAAAACTGTTTTTT.

This clone was recorded at least ten times. This rearrangement joins TRBV6-1 to TRBJ1-1; D gene ambiguous. This CDR3 spans 15 amino acids. Germline CDR1 reads MNHNS; CDR2 reads SASEGT. V was shortened by 5 bases and J by 0 bases, with 13 bases between the two germline ends. The CDR3 is CASSSPGRMNTEAFF. The CDR3 DNA sequence: TGTGCCAGCAGTTCCCCCGGACGGATGAACACTGAAGCTTTCTTT.

This clone occurred many times. The rearrangement joins TRBV7-3 to TRBJ2-2; D is undetermined. This CDR3 spans 14 amino acids. The V end lost 2 bases, the J end lost 5 bases, and 9 bases lay between the germline ends. Germline CDR1 and CDR2: SGHTA and FQGTGA. The chain's CDR3 is CASSLSVATGELFF. The CDR3 bases are TGTGCCAGCAGCTTATCTGTAGCTACCGGGGAGCTGTTTTTT.

Comment on this clone: At one boundary the junction diverges from the germline segment, which might be a read error. This chain connects TRBV10-3 to TRBJ2-1; 7 bases match TRBD1. The CDR3 loop spans 18 amino acids. Germline lookup yields CDR1 ENHRY and CDR2 SYGVKD. The CDR3 is CAINENRGGSASYNEQFF. In nucleotides, the CDR3 is TGTGCCATCAATGAGAACCGAGGGGGCAGTGCCTCATACAATGAGCAGTTCTTC.

This clone was counted at least ten times. The V gene is TRBV7-8, the J gene TRBJ2-1, with 14 positions matching TRBD2. The length of the CDR3 is 17 residues. The V and J ends lost 3 bases and 9 bases, in that order; junction bases with no gene match: 10. Germline lookup yields CDR1 SGHVS and CDR2 FQNEAQ. The CDR3 sequence: CASSLSTGTSGRGEQFF. Written as DNA, the CDR3 is TGTGCCAGCAGCTTGTCAACCGGGACTAGCGGGAGAGGTGAGCAGTTCTTC.

This clone was detected ten times or more. This chain joins TRBV19 and TRBJ1-5; 7 positions match TRBD1. CDR1 and CDR2 from the germline V gene are LNHDA and SQIVND (reference sequence). The V segment lost 8 bases and the J segment 6 bases; nucleotides outside the gene matches: 16. The length of the CDR3 is 16 residues. In DNA, the CDR3 is TGTGCCAGTCTACAAGGGGCAGGGGGTCAAGGTCAGCCCCAGCATTTT. Its translation: CASLQGAGGQGQPQHF.